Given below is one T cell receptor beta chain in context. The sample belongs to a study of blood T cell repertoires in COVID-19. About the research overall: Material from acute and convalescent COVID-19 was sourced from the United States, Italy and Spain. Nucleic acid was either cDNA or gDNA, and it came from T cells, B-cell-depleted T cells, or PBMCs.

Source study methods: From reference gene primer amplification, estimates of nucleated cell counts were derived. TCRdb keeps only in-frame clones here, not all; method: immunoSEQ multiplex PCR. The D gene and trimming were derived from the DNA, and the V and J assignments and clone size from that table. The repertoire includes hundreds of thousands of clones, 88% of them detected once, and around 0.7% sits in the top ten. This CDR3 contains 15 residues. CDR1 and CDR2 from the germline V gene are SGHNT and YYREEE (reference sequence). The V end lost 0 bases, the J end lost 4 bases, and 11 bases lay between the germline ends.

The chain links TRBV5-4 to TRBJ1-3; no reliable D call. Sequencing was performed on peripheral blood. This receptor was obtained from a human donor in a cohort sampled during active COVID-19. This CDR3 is CASSLDLGAGNTIYF. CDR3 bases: TGTGCCAGCAGCTTGGATTTGGGCGCCGGAAACACCATATATTTT.